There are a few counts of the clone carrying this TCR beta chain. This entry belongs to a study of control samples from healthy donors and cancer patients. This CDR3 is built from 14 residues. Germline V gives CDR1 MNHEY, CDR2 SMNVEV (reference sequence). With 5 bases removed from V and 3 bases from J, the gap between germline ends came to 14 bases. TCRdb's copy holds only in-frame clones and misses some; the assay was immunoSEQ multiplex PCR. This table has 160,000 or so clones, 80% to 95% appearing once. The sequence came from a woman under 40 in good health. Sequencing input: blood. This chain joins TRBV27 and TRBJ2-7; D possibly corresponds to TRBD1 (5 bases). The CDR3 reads CASSTSGFHYEQYF. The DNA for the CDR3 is TGTGCCAGCAGTACATCAGGGTTCCACTACGAGCAGTACTTC.